This entry describes one T cell receptor beta chain. From germline, CDR1 is SGHVS and CDR2 FQNEAQ. This CDR3 has 16 residues. V was trimmed by 0 bases and J by 2 bases, leaving 11 bases between them. This record comes from a study of blood T cells in healthy people across ages. The sample, 9 to 10 milliliters of peripheral blood, was drawn from each donor. Using a J-beta primer mix together with a sample-barcoded 5' primer, a second PCR was run for about 7 to 12 cycles. TCRdb used MiXCR to reprocess the 5' RACE reads, holding one entry per CDR3 protein. The sample has about 290,000 distinct CDR3 sequences; around 29% are singletons.

The genes are TRBV7-8 and TRBJ2-1, with D uncertain. The sequence was collected from a woman aged 70-85 years in good health. Source material: blood. The CDR3 DNA sequence: TGTGCCAGCAGCTTAGCGGCCGCCGGGCCCTACAATGAGCAGTTCTTC. Amino acids: CASSLAAAGPYNEQFF.